This paragraph reports one TCR beta chain. Before being chosen for sequencing, patients had shown CD8+CD57+ cell expansion by flow cytometry. These data originate in a study of CD8+CD57+ T cells in acquired aplastic anemia. It was genomic DNA that served as the template for profiling TCR beta VDJ and CDR3. A single record per CDR3 protein comes from TCRdb applying MiXCR to the reads. This table has roughly 80,000 distinct CDR3 sequences, around 70% appearing once. The sequenced material came from sorted CD4+, CD8+, or CD8+CD57+ T cells (not recorded which) from PBMCs. This clonotype was sampled from a human donor with aplastic anemia.

CDR3 DNA: TGTGCCATCAGTTACCTTATAGCGGGAGGCGTGAATGAGCAGTTCTTC. It yields the protein CAISYLIAGGVNEQFF. The V and J genes are TRBV10-3 and TRBJ2-1; 10 bases are shared with TRBD2. Unmatched junction bases numbered 11, after V lost 5 bases and J lost 7 bases. The CDR3 loop spans 16 amino acids. From germline, CDR1 is ENHRY and CDR2 SYGVKD.